This TCR beta chain was identified during a study of CD8 T cells in ankylosing spondylitis. TCRdb redid the calling of the 5' RACE reads with MiXCR, one entry per CDR3 protein. The sample includes some 87,000 distinct CDR3 sequences, around 9.4% seen only once; the top ten take under 6%. This clonotype has a count of ten or more. J gave up 4 bases and V 5 bases, and 6 bases lay outside the gene matches. The CDR3 runs 15 residues. The germline CDR1 and CDR2 sequences are KGHDR and SFDVKD. This TCR was recovered from a male donor with ankylosing spondylitis or in good health (not recorded which). The rearrangement joins TRBV24-1 to TRBJ2-3, with 9 bases fitting TRBD2. Sequencing was carried out using blood, either unsorted or a sorted T cell fraction (not recorded which). The DNA of the CDR3 is TGTGCCACCAGTGCGATTAGCGGGGGACCAGATACGCAGTATTTT. This gives the protein CATSAISGGPDTQYF.